This T cell receptor beta chain came from a study of blood T cells in healthy people across ages. In the case of this clonotype: Antigen specificity is unknown.

Using a J-beta primer mix together with a sample-barcoded 5' primer, a second PCR was run for roughly 7 to 11 cycles. TCRdb re-derived calls from the 5' RACE reads in MiXCR, one entry per CDR3 protein. The data contain roughly 2 million distinct CDR3 sequences, roughly 50% of them singletons. Notes on the study in general: Any changes in expanded clonotypes were possibly confounded, as donor CMV status remained unknown.

The CDR3 has 16 amino acids. V was clipped by 5 bases and J by 2 bases; unmatched bases: 10. This TCR was sampled from a woman between 40 and 50 years old in good health. The sequencing input was blood. This chain links TRBV12-3 or TRBV12-4 with TRBJ2-3, with 7 positions matching TRBD2. As DNA, the CDR3 is TGTGCCAGCAGTGCTGATCCGGGACTACTCACAGATACGCAGTATTTT. Translating it yields CASSADPGLLTDTQYF.